Each of the 32 T cell receptor beta chains below was sequenced from the same sample in a study of blood T cell repertoires in COVID-19. The repertoire was sequenced with immunoSEQ multiplex PCR; TCRdb's copy has only in-frame clones and lacks some. The sample has 200,000 or so clones; about 90% are singletons. Source material: peripheral blood. The receptors were gathered from a woman in her 70s with acute or convalescent COVID-19.

The rearrangement uses TRBV5-1 and TRBJ2-5; 9 positions match TRBD1. The CDR3 length is 15 residues. Trimming cost V 0 bases and J 4 bases; bases outside gene matches: 4. Germline V lookup: CDR1 SGHRS, CDR2 YFSETQ. CDR3 DNA: TGCGCCAGCAGCTTGGGGGGACAGGGAGGAGAGACCCAGTACTTC. This translates into CASSLGGQGGETQYF.

The chain is built from TRBV12-3 or TRBV12-4 and TRBJ1-6; D ambiguous. The germline V and J ends were trimmed by 2 bases and 7 bases, with 6 bases remaining between them. The CDR3 runs 13 residues. The CDR3 region is CASSLTGNSPLHF. The CDR3 coding sequence is TGTGCCAGCAGTTTAACCGGGAATTCACCCCTCCACTTT.

The CDR3 coding sequence is TGCGCCAGCAGCTCGGGACAGGGGGAATCACCCCTCCACTTT. It encodes CASSSGQGESPLHF. The rearrangement joins TRBV5-1 to TRBJ1-6; TRBD1 agrees at 11 bases. The CDR3 has 14 residues. J lost 10 bases, V lost 3 bases, and 3 bases had no gene match. CDR1 and CDR2 from the germline V gene are SGHRS and YFSETQ.

V and J are TRBV7-2 and TRBJ2-7; 7 bases align to TRBD1. Germline lookup yields CDR1 SGHTA and CDR2 FQGNSA. J lost 4 bases, V lost 5 bases, and 5 bases had no gene match. This CDR3 is built from 13 residues. This CDR3 is CASSRDRYYEQYF. The CDR3 DNA follows: TGTGCCAGCAGCCGGGACAGATATTACGAGCAGTACTTC.

This chain links TRBV23-1 with TRBJ1-5; 9 bases line up with TRBD1. TRBV23-1 is an open reading frame whose function is uncertain. J was trimmed by 0 bases and V by 2 bases; bases with no gene match: 8. The CDR3 is 18 residues long. DNA of the CDR3: TGCGCCAGCAGTCAAACGGGACAGGGTCACGATAGCAATCAGCCCCAGCATTTT. This translates into CASSQTGQGHDSNQPQHF.

V usage is TRBV6-6 and J usage is TRBJ2-7; 9 bases agree with TRBD1. This CDR3 has 14 residues. Germline CDR1 MNHNY, CDR2 SVGAGI (reference sequence). The trim removed 6 bases at V and 3 bases at J, leaving 6 bases unmatched. The CDR3 nucleotides read TGTGCCAGCAGAGGGATGGGACAGGGCTACGAGCAGTACTTC. Residues: CASRGMGQGYEQYF.

The chain joins TRBV5-6 to TRBJ1-5; TRBD1 might be the D (5 bases). The CDR3 consists of 15 residues. In germline, CDR1 is SGHDT, CDR2 YYEEEE. Trimming cost V 2 bases and J 1 base, with 10 bases left between them. DNA of the CDR3: TGTGCCAGCAGCTTAAGGGGTTGGAGCAATCAGCCCCAGCATTTT. Translation gives CASSLRGWSNQPQHF.

V gene TRBV28 combines with J gene TRBJ2-7; a weak D match, TRBD1 (6 bases). Germline CDR1 MDHEN, CDR2 SYDVKM. This CDR3 region has 13 residues. The V gene lost 7 bases and the J gene lost 8 bases, with 18 bases spanning the gap. The CDR3: CASKQGKLQKQYF. CDR3 sequence (DNA): TGTGCCAGCAAACAGGGAAAACTGCAAAAGCAGTACTTC.

The chain recombines TRBV7-9 with TRBJ1-4, with TRBD1 identical over 8 bases. CDR3 size: 13 residues. V gave up 6 bases and J gave up 8 bases; unmatched junction bases: 5. Germline V gives CDR1 SEHNR, CDR2 FQNEAQ (reference sequence). The CDR3 DNA is TGTGCCAGCAGAGCGACAGGGGTCGAAAAACTGTTTTTT. It yields the protein CASRATGVEKLFF.

This chain connects TRBV5-1 to TRBJ1-2; D is uncertain. The germline CDR1 and CDR2 sequences are SGHRS and YFSETQ. V was pared by 3 bases and J by 4 bases, with 13 bases between. There are 14 residues in the CDR3. The CDR3 here is CASSSRYPTYGYTF. The CDR3 coding sequence is TGCGCCAGCAGCTCCAGATACCCCACCTATGGCTACACCTTC.

Here the CDR3 DNA reads TGCGCCAGCAGCACGGACAGGGTATCCGGAAACACCATATATTTT. Translated, it gives CASSTDRVSGNTIYF. The chain is built from TRBV5-1 and TRBJ1-3, with 8 bases matching TRBD1. CDR1 is SGHRS and CDR2 is YFSETQ in the germline V gene. With V trimmed by 4 bases and J by 4 bases, 7 bases remained unmatched. The CDR3 spans 15 residues.

The chain couples TRBV9 to TRBJ2-5, with D possibly matching TRBD2 (5 bases). Germline V gene data show CDR1 as SGDLS and CDR2 as YYNGEE. There are 13 residues in the CDR3. V was cut by 4 bases and J by 9 bases, with 16 bases left in between. The chain's CDR3 is CASSPRPLGAQYF. CDR3 DNA: TGTGCCAGCAGCCCCCGCCCCCTGGGAGCCCAGTACTTC.

V gene TRBV7-2 combines with J gene TRBJ1-2; tentatively, D is TRBD1 (5 bases). Trimming left V 5 bases short and J 2 bases short, with 9 bases between. The CDR3 has 13 amino acids. Germline CDR1 is SGHTA and CDR2 is FQGNSA. CDR3 in amino acids: CASSADRNYGYTF. CDR3 coding DNA: TGTGCCAGCAGCGCAGACAGAAACTATGGCTACACCTTC.

The chain couples TRBV19 to TRBJ2-3, with 9 bases aligning to TRBD2. The CDR3 is 17 residues long. The germline gives CDR1 LNHDA, CDR2 SQIVND (reference sequence). V lost 1 base to trimming and J lost 5 bases; unmatched junction nucleotides: 10. The CDR3 nucleotides read TGTGCCAGTAGTATAGCCACAGGCGGGGGGGCCGAAGATACGCAGTATTTT. It encodes CASSIATGGGAEDTQYF. The full variable domain, with the rest looked up from reference TRBV19 and TRBJ2-3, is DGGITQSPKYLFRKEGQNVTLSCEQNLNHDAMYWYRQDPGQGLRLIYYSQIVNDFQKGDIAEGYSVSREKKESFPLTVTSAQKNPTAFYLCASSIATGGGAEDTQYFGPGTRLTVL.

The V call is TRBV4-2, the J call TRBJ2-1; D remains ambiguous. This CDR3 comprises 18 residues. Germline CDR1 is LGHNA and CDR2 is YNFKEQ. Deletions cut 2 bases from V and 1 base from J, with 18 bases between. The CDR3 is CASSQRDVKGVSYNEQFF. The CDR3 coding sequence is TGTGCCAGCAGCCAAAGAGACGTCAAAGGAGTTTCCTACAATGAGCAGTTCTTC.

The gene calls are TRBV6-5 and TRBJ1-5; D is possibly TRBD1 (6 bases). Germline V gives CDR1 MNHEY, CDR2 SVGAGI. The CDR3 is made up of 14 amino acids. The ends were cut back, 2 bases at V and 6 bases at J, with 11 bases in the middle. The CDR3 bases are TGTGCCAGCAGTTACGGGGGGGCGGGTCAGCCCCAGCATTTT. This sequence encodes CASSYGGAGQPQHF.

This clone was seen a few times. This chain uses TRBV10-3 with TRBJ1-5; 9 nucleotides align to TRBD1. The CDR3 covers 13 residues. Germline-derived CDR1 and CDR2 are ENHRY and SYGVKD. After removal of 8 bases from V and 5 bases from J, the junction contained 4 bases not matched to a gene. This CDR3 reads CAIGGQGYQPQHF. In nucleotides, the CDR3 is TGTGCCATCGGGGGACAGGGATATCAGCCCCAGCATTTT.

The V call is TRBV2, the J call TRBJ2-1, with D maybe TRBD1 (8 bases). The ends were cut back, 8 bases at V and 5 bases at J, with 13 bases in the middle. Germline V CDR1 and CDR2: SNHLY, FYNNEI. This CDR3 is 13 amino acids long. CDR3 amino acids: CASEQGGNNEQFF. CDR3 in DNA: TGTGCCAGCGAACAGGGGGGGAACAATGAGCAGTTCTTC.

The rearrangement links TRBV3-1 (or the pseudogene TRBV3-2) to TRBJ2-2; 10 bases match TRBD1. Germline V gene sequence: CDR1 LGHDT, CDR2 YNNKEL (reference sequence). CDR3 length: 14 residues. V lost 9 bases, J lost 6 bases, and 7 bases stayed unmatched. This chain's CDR3 is CASSGTGVPGELFF. The CDR3 DNA is TGTGCCAGTTCCGGGACAGGGGTTCCCGGGGAGCTGTTTTTT.

The chain combines TRBV7-8 with TRBJ2-7, with D possibly matching TRBD2 (6 bases). CDR3 length equals 20 residues. Trimming left V 5 bases short and J 3 bases short, with 32 bases between. Germline V gene lookup returns CDR1 SGHVS and CDR2 FQNEAQ. CDR3 coding DNA: TGTGCCAGCAGCCCGGCTGGGGCGCGTAAGGCGGGATATAAGGGCTACGAGCAGTACTTC. Amino acid sequence: CASSPAGARKAGYKGYEQYF. The variable domain in full, completed from reference TRBV7-8 and TRBJ2-7, reads GAGVSQSPRYKVAKRGQDVALRCDPISGHVSLFWYQQALGQGPEFLTYFQNEAQLDKSGLPSDRFFAERPEGSVSTLKIQRTQQEDSAVYLCASSPAGARKAGYKGYEQYFGPGTRLTVT.

The genes are TRBV10-1 and TRBJ1-1; D remains unclear. Per the germline V gene, CDR1 is WNHNN and CDR2 is SYGVQD (reference sequence). Trimming took off 3 bases at V and 1 base at J, with 6 bases between the two ends. CDR3 length equals 13 residues. DNA of the CDR3: TGCGCCAGCAGTGAACAGCCGAACACTGAAGCTTTCTTT. Amino acids: CASSEQPNTEAFF.

This clone has more than one count but fewer than ten. This sequence joins TRBV18 and TRBJ1-5; D is uncertain. The V gene's germline CDR1 is KGHSH and CDR2 LQKENI. This CDR3 comprises 13 residues. Trimming took off 2 bases at V and 7 bases at J, with 9 bases between the two ends. The CDR3 nucleotides read TGTGCCAGCTCACCAGAGCCAAACCAGCCCCAGCATTTT. Translated, it gives CASSPEPNQPQHF.

This clone was seen more than once but under ten times. The chain is built from TRBV2 and TRBJ1-4; D is perhaps TRBD1 (5 bases). CDR1 SNHLY and CDR2 FYNNEI come from the germline V gene. The CDR3 length is 11 residues. V lost 8 bases, J lost 8 bases, and 9 bases lay in between. The CDR3 region is CASGEGEKLFF. As DNA, the CDR3 is TGTGCCAGCGGGGAGGGGGAAAAACTGTTTTTT.

DNA of the CDR3: TGTGCCACCAGCAGTGTAACGGAAGAGACCCAGTACTTC. As protein: CATSSVTEETQYF. V is TRBV15 and J is TRBJ2-5; D call uncertain. The V end was cut by 3 bases, the J end by 3 bases, with 8 bases between. This CDR3 has 13 amino acids. The germline CDR1 and CDR2 sequences are LNHNV and YYDKDF (reference sequence). The full variable domain, in which reference TRBV15 and TRBJ2-5 provide the parts outside the CDR3, is DAMVIQNPRYQVTQFGKPVTLSCSQTLNHNVMYWYQQKSSQAPKLLFHYYDKDFNNEADTPDNFQSRRPNTSFCFLDIRSPGLGDTAMYLCATSSVTEETQYFGPGTRLLVL.

J is TRBJ2-1 and V is TRBV2; maybe TRBD2 (6 bases). This CDR3 is built from 15 residues. CDR1 and CDR2 from the germline V gene are SNHLY and FYNNEI. Deletions cut 3 bases from V and 0 bases from J, with 9 bases between. CDR3 sequence: CASSESGRSYNEQFF. Here the CDR3 DNA reads TGTGCCAGCAGTGAGAGCGGGCGCTCCTACAATGAGCAGTTCTTC.

The chain is built from TRBV19 and TRBJ1-5; D is undetermined. The germline V and J ends were trimmed by 3 bases and 2 bases, with 11 bases remaining between them. Germline V gene sequence: CDR1 LNHDA, CDR2 SQIVND (reference sequence). The CDR3 extends over 15 amino acids. In nucleotides, the CDR3 is TGTGCCAGTAGTATTGGAGGGATCCGCAATCAGCCCCAGCATTTT. Its translation: CASSIGGIRNQPQHF.

The CDR3 bases are TGTGCCAGCAGTCCCGGGACATCTGGCTACGAGCAGTACTTC. Protein: CASSPGTSGYEQYF. The rearrangement joins TRBV6-5 to TRBJ2-7; the D gene is possibly TRBD1 (6 bases). The germline gives CDR1 MNHEY, CDR2 SVGAGI. This CDR3 has 14 residues. V was shortened by 5 bases and J by 3 bases, with 14 bases between the two germline ends.

This clone was picked up a small number of times. V and J are TRBV25-1 and TRBJ1-1; 8 bases agree with TRBD1. V lost 6 bases, J lost 6 bases, and 9 bases stayed unmatched. The CDR3 totals 14 residues. In germline, CDR1 is MGHDK, CDR2 SYGVNS. CDR3 in amino acids: CASRGQGGIAEAFF. In nucleotides, the CDR3 is TGTGCCAGCAGAGGACAGGGAGGGATTGCTGAAGCTTTCTTT.

The V call is TRBV5-1, the J call TRBJ2-2, with a possible D match to TRBD1 (6 bases). Germline loops: CDR1 SGHRS, CDR2 YFSETQ. The V end lost 4 bases, the J end lost 1 base, and 8 bases lay between the germline ends. This CDR3 region has 14 residues. CDR3 protein: CASSQTGNTGELFF. The CDR3 DNA is TGCGCCAGCAGCCAGACAGGGAACACCGGGGAGCTGTTTTTT. Full variable domain (remainder filled in from reference TRBV5-1 and TRBJ2-2): KAGVTQTPRYLIKTRGQQVTLSCSPISGHRSVSWYQQTPGQGLQFLFEYFSETQRNKGNFPGRFSGRQFSNSRSEMNVSTLELGDSALYLCASSQTGNTGELFFGEGSRLTVL.

The rearrangement joins TRBV9 to TRBJ1-1; D is undetermined. Trimming removed 4 bases from V and 2 bases from J, with 15 bases in between. The length of the CDR3 is 15 residues. The germline gives CDR1 SGDLS, CDR2 YYNGEE. CDR3 DNA: TGTGCCAGCAGCTCAGAGGGAACAGTTAACACTGAAGCTTTCTTT. Translated, it gives CASSSEGTVNTEAFF. The full variable domain, in which reference TRBV9 and TRBJ1-1 provide the parts outside the CDR3, is DSGVTQTPKHLITATGQRVTLRCSPRSGDLSVYWYQQSLDQGLQFLIQYYNGEERAKGNILERFSAQQFPDLHSELNLSSLELGDSALYFCASSSEGTVNTEAFFGQGTRLTVV.

The chain employs TRBV5-4 and TRBJ1-6, with a tentative D call TRBD1 (5 bases). Trimming shortened V by 4 bases and J by 7 bases, and 18 bases separated the two germline ends. Looked up from germline, CDR1 is SGHNT and CDR2 is YYREEE (reference sequence). The CDR3 consists of 16 residues. The DNA of the CDR3 is TGTGCCAGCAGCCGTATGATACCAGGGTTCAATTCACCCCTCCACTTT. Encoded protein: CASSRMIPGFNSPLHF.

V gene TRBV18 combines with J gene TRBJ2-2, with a weak D call TRBD1 (6 bases). CDR3 size: 15 residues. Germline V gene data show CDR1 as KGHSH and CDR2 as LQKENI. V dropped 3 bases and J dropped 5 bases, with 13 bases sitting between them. The CDR3 is CASSPSGTNTGELFF. For the CDR3, the DNA is TGTGCCAGCTCACCCTCCGGGACAAATACCGGGGAGCTGTTTTTT.